Sequencing of this TCR beta chain was carried out in a study of early T cells in non-severe SARS-CoV-2 infection. Study as a whole: Sequencing of bulk RNA from unsorted whole blood was done, without chain pairing.

As concerns this clonotype: The antigen remains undetermined.

Study-level results: CD4 and private specificities were missed by VDJdb matching, which favored anti-spike CD8 responses.

Trimming removed 3 bases from V and 7 bases from J, with 13 bases in between. CDR3 length: 13 residues. CDR1 is SGHTA and CDR2 is FQGNSA in the germline V gene. Individual cDNA molecules each received unique molecular identifiers attached to them. Via MiXCR, TCRdb re-called the 5' RACE reads, giving one row per CDR3 protein. The sample has roughly 40,000 distinct CDR3 sequences; 12% are singletons. V usage is TRBV7-2 and J usage is TRBJ2-7; the D is unclear. The clonotype comes from an adult who was a healthcare worker with PCR-confirmed SARS-CoV-2 infection or an uninfected control (not recorded which). The sequencing sample was made of whole blood. The CDR3 sequence: CASSFQHQAEQYF. The DNA of the CDR3 is TGTGCCAGCAGCTTTCAGCACCAGGCGGAGCAGTACTTC.